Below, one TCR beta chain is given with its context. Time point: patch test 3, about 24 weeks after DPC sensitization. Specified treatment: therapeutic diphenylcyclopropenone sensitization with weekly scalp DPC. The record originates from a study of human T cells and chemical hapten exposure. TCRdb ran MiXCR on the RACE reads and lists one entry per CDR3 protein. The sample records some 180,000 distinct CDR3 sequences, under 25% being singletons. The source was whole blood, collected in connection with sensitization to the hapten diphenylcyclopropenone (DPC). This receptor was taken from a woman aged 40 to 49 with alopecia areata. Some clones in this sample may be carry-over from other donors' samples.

The CDR3 DNA is TGTGCCAGCAGTTACACATGGGAGAGCTCTGGGGCCAACGTCCTGACTTTC. Translated, it gives CASSYTWESSGANVLTF. The chain uses TRBV6-5 and TRBJ2-6; maybe TRBD2 (5 bases). Trimming shortened V by 2 bases and J by 0 bases, and 11 bases separated the two germline ends. Germline assignment: CDR1 MNHEY and CDR2 SVGAGI. The CDR3 totals 17 residues.